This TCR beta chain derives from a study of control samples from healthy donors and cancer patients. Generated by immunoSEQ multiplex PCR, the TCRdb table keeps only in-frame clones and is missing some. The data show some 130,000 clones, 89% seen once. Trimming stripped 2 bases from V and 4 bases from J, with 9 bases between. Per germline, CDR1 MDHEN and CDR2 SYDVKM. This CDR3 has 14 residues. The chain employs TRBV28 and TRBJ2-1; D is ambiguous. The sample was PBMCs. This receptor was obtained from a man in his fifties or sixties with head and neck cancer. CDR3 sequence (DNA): TGTGCCAGCAGTTTAAGCGAACTTTACAATGAGCAGTTCTTC. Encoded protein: CASSLSELYNEQFF.